Described below is a single T cell receptor (beta chain) sequence and its context. Per germline, CDR1 MGHRA and CDR2 YSYEKL. The CDR3 has 14 amino acids. After removal of 5 bases from V and 5 bases from J, the junction contained 6 bases not matched to a gene. This entry belongs to a study of neoadjuvant anti-PD-1 for oral cavity cancer. This table comes from immunoSEQ multiplex PCR, and its TCRdb copy is limited to in-frame clones, with some not included. This sample has roughly 67,000 clones, with around four fifths found just once. The chain has TRBV4-1 and TRBJ2-7; 10 bases are shared with TRBD1. This TCR was sampled from a person aged 35-79 years with oral cavity squamous cell carcinoma. Specimen: PBMCs, collected before nivolumab (anti-PD-1) treatment. CDR3 bases: TGCGCCAGCAGCGACCGGGACAGGGGCCACGAGCAGTACTTC. Its protein product is CASSDRDRGHEQYF.